This T cell receptor (beta chain) emerged from a study of T-cell memory formation after mild COVID-19. For the study at large: Largely donor-specific TCR clusters were found.

The CDR3 sequence is 17 residues long. The V and J ends lost 3 bases and 6 bases, in that order; junction bases with no gene match: 14. Germline V CDR1 and CDR2: SNHLY, FYNNEI. Sample barcodes and UMIs were carried by the TCR alpha and TCR beta cDNA libraries that 5'RACE generated with constant-segment primers. TCRdb independently ran MiXCR on the 5' RACE reads; one entry per CDR3 protein. Found here are roughly 600,000 distinct CDR3 sequences, about 20% of them singletons; the top ten hold about 12%. This clonotype occurred a few times. Its antigen remains unidentified. Findings and limits, study-wide: A subset of responding clones appeared in pre-infection memory, suggesting cross-reactive memory joined.

Sequencing used PBMCs or a T cell subset sorted from them (not recorded which). The sequence came from an adult woman who had mild COVID-19 (a few samples of this study predate the infection). Cell type and time point are not known. The chain couples TRBV2 to TRBJ2-5, with TRBD2 identical over 9 bases. The CDR3 region is CASSDGVAGDPGKTQYF. In DNA form, the CDR3 reads TGTGCCAGCAGTGACGGGGTAGCGGGGGACCCGGGAAAGACCCAGTACTTC.